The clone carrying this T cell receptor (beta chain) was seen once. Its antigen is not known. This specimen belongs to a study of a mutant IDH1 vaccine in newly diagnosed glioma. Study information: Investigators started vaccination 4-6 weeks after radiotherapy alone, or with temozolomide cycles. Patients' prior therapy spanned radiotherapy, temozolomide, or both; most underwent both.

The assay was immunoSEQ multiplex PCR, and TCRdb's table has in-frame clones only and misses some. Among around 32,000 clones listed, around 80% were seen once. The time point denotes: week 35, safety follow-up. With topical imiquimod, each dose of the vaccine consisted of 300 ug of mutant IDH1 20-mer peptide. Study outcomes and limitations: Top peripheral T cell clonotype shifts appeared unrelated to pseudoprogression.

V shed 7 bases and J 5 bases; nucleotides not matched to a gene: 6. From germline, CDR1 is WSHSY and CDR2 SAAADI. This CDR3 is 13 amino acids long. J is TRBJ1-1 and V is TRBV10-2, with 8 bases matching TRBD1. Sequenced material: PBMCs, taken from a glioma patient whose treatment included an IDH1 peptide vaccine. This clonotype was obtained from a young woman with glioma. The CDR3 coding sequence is TGCGCCAGCACCCTCGACAGGGGAACTGAAGCTTTCTTT. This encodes CASTLDRGTEAFF.